This TCR beta chain was recorded in a study of blood T cell repertoires in COVID-19. Turning to the study itself: There were acute and convalescent COVID-19 samples, and they came from the United States, Italy and Spain. T cells, B-cell-depleted T cells, or PBMCs supplied cDNA or gDNA.

Recruited during active infection, patients (from Seattle) were subsequently followed longitudinally. In germline, CDR1 is MNHEY, CDR2 SVGAGI. The CDR3 has 13 amino acids. With 8 bases removed from V and 6 bases from J, the gap between germline ends came to 17 bases. How the authors handled the data: Amplification of reference gene primers provided the estimated nucleated cell counts. Repertoires were generated with immunoSEQ multiplex PCR, while TCRdb's copy carries only in-frame clones and drops some. The V and J calls and clone size are taken from that table; D and trimming were inferred from the DNA. The sample carries around 260,000 clones, roughly four fifths recorded once.

The chain is built from TRBV6-5 and TRBJ2-7; tentatively, D is TRBD2 (6 bases). The clonotype was recovered from a person in their 70s with COVID-19, enrolled during active disease. Sample: peripheral blood. CDR3 DNA: TGTGCCAGCGGTAGCGGTAATCGACTCGAGCAGTACTTC. It yields the protein CASGSGNRLEQYF.